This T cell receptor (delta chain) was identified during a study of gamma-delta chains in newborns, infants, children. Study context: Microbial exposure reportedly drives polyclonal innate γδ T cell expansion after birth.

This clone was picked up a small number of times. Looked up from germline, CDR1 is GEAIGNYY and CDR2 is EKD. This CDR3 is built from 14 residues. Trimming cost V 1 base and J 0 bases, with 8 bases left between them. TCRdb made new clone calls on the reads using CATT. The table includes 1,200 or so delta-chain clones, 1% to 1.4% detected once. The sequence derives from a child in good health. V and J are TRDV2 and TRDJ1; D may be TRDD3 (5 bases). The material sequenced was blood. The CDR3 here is CACDTVGYTDKLIF. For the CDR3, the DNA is TGTGCCTGTGACACGGTGGGATACACCGATAAACTCATCTTT.